This T cell receptor (beta chain) stems from a study of beta chain features in type 1 diabetes. Without exception, sorted populations had purity beyond 95%. The investigators reverse transcribed all of the isolated RNA, so they sequenced expressed TCRB transcripts. Profiled with immunoSEQ multiplex PCR; TCRdb holds only in-frame clones, not every one. The sample has 810,000 or so clones, about a sixth seen once. This clone showed up just a few times. Germline V gene sequence: CDR1 MGHRA, CDR2 YSYEKL. V was shortened by 2 bases and J by 1 base, with 15 bases between the two germline ends. CDR3 size: 17 residues.

This receptor was taken from a woman younger than 30 in good health. This chain connects TRBV4-1 to TRBJ1-3; D gene ambiguous. Sequenced material: naive CD4+ T cells from blood. DNA for the CDR3: TGCGCCAGCAGCCAAAAAGGCGGGGATGCTTCTGGAAACACCATATATTTT. Translated: CASSQKGGDASGNTIYF.